In its sample, the clone carrying this T cell receptor (beta chain) was seen a few times. Its antigen is not known. TCRdb recomputed calls from the 5' RACE reads with MiXCR, one row per CDR3 protein. The sample lists about 410,000 distinct CDR3 sequences, more than 20% occurring once. V dropped 5 bases and J dropped 3; count of bases not matched to a gene: 10. Germline CDR1 is SQVTM and CDR2 is ANQGSEA. The CDR3 spans 14 residues. This record comes from a study of T-cell memory formation after mild COVID-19. Findings of the study overall: Balance between CD4 and CD8 was seen in clones contracting day 15 to 85, and a CD4+ lean was seen in later expanders.

The chain is built from TRBV29-1 and TRBJ2-7; TRBD2 aligns across 7 bases. The sequenced sample was PBMCs or a T cell subset sorted from them (not recorded which). The receptor's source is an adult woman who had mild COVID-19 (a few samples of this study predate the infection). Cell type and time point are not known. CDR3 DNA sequence: TGCAGCGTTCGGGGCGGGACTACCGACTACGAGCAGTACTTC. Encoded protein: CSVRGGTTDYEQYF.